This T cell receptor (beta chain) was identified in a study of shared clonotypes between healthy human individuals. Study findings and constraints: Naive subsets typically showed greater estimated richness than memory subsets.

The CDR3 spans 15 residues. V shed 5 bases and J 11 bases; nucleotides not matched to a gene: 12. The germline CDR1 and CDR2 sequences are MNHEY and SMNVEV (reference sequence). This table comes from immunoSEQ multiplex PCR, and its TCRdb copy is limited to in-frame clones, with some not included. The sample lists about 2.3 million clones, about 92% occurring once. This clone showed up just once. Its antigen is unknown. Donors, without exception, were Caucasian adults residing in Nashville, Tennessee. The sample taken for sequencing was naive CD4+ T cells from PBMCs. The subset denotes: CD45RA+ positively selected. The origin of this receptor is a man younger than 35 in good health. Some clones in this sample may be carry-over from other donors' samples. This sequence joins TRBV27 and TRBJ1-5, with TRBD1 matching 10 bases. The CDR3 here is CASSTLGQGDWAQHF. The CDR3 region has the DNA TGTGCCAGCAGTACCCTCGGACAGGGGGATTGGGCCCAGCATTTT.